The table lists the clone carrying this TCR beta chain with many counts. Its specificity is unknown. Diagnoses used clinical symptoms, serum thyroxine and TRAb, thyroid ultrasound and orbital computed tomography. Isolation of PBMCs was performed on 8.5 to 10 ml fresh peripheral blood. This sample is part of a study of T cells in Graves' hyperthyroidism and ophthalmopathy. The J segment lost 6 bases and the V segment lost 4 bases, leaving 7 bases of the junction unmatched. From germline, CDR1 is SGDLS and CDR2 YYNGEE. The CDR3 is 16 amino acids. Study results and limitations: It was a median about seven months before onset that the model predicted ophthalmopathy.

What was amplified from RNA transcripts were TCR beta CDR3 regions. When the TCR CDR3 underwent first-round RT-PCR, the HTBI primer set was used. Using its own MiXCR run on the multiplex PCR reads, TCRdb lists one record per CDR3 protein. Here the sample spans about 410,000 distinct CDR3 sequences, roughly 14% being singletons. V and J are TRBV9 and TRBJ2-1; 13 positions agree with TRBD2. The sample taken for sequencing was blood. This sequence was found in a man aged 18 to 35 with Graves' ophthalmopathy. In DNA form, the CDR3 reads TGTGCCAGCAGCAGAGCAGGACTAGCGGGAGTCAATGAGCAGTTCTTC. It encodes CASSRAGLAGVNEQFF. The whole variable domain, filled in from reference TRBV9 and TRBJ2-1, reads DSGVTQTPKHLITATGQRVTLRCSPRSGDLSVYWYQQSLDQGLQFLIQYYNGEERAKGNILERFSAQQFPDLHSELNLSSLELGDSALYFCASSRAGLAGVNEQFFGPGTRLTVL.